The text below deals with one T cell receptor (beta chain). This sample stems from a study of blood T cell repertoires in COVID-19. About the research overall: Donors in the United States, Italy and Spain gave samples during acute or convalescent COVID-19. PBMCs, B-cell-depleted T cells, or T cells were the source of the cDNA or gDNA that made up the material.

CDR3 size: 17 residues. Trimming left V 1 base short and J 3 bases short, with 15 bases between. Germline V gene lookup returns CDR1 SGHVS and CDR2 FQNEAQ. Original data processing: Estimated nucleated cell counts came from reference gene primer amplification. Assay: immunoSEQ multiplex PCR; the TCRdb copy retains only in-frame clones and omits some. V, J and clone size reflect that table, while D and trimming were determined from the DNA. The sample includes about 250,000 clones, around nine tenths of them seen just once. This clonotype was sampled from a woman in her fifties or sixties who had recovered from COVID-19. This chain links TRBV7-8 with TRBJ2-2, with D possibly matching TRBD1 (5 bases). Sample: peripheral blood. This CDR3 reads CASSLEQGYRHTGELFF. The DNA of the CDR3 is TGTGCCAGCAGCTTAGAGCAGGGTTATCGTCACACCGGGGAGCTGTTTTTT.